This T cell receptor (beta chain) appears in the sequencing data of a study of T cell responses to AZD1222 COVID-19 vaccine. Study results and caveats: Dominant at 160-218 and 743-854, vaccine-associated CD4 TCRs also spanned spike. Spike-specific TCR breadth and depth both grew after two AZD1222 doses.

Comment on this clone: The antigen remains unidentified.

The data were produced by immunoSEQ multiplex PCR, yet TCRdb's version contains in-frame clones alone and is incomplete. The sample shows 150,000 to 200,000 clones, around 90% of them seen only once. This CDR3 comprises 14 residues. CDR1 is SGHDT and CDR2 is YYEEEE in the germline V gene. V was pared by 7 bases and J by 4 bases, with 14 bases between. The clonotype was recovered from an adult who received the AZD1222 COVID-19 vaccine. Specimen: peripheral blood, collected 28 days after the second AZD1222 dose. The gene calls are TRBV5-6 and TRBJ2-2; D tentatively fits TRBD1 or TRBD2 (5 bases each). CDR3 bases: TGTGCCAGCGGCGGCAGGGCGGGCACCGGGGAGCTGTTTTTT. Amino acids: CASGGRAGTGELFF.